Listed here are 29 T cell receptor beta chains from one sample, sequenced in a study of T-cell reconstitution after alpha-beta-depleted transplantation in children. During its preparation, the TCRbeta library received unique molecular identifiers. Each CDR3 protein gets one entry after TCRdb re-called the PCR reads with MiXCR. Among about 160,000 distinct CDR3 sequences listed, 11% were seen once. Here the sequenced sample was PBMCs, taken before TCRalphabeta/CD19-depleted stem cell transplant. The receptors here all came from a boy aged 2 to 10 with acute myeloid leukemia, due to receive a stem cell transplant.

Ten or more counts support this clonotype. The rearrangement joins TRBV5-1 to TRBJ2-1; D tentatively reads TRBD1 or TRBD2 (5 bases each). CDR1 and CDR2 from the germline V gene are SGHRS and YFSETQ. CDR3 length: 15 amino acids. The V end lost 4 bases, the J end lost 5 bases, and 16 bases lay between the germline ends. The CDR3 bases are TGCGCCAGCAGCCGGACCGGGACGCAGGACAATGAGCAGTTCTTC. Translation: CASSRTGTQDNEQFF.

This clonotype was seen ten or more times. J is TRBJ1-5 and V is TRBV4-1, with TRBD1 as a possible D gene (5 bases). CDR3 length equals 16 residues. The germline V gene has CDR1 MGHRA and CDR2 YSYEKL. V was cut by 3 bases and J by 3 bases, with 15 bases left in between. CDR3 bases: TGCGCCAGCAGCCATGTCGGGAGACAGAACAATCAGCCCCAGCATTTT. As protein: CASSHVGRQNNQPQHF.

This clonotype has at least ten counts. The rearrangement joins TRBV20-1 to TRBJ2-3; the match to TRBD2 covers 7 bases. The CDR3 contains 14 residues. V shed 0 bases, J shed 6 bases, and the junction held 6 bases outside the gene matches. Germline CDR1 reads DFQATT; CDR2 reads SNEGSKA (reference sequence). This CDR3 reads CSARDVGGYDTQYF. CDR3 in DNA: TGCAGTGCTAGAGATGTCGGGGGGTACGATACGCAGTATTTT.

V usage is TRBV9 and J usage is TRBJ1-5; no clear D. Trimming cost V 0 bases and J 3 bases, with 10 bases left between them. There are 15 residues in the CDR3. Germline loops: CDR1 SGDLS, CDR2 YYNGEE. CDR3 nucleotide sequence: TGTGCCAGCAGCGTAGCTGGCCAGCTCAATCAGCCCCAGCATTTT. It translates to CASSVAGQLNQPQHF.

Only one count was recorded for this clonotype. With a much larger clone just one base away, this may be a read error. The CDR3 loop reads CASSEFDRDTF. In DNA, the CDR3 is TGTGCCAGCAGTGAATTTGACAGAGACACCTTC. The rearrangement links TRBV6-1 to TRBJ1-2; tentatively, D is TRBD1 (5 bases). Looked up from germline, CDR1 is MNHNS and CDR2 is SASEGT. V was pared by 2 bases and J by 12 bases, with 10 bases between. The length of the CDR3 is 11 residues.

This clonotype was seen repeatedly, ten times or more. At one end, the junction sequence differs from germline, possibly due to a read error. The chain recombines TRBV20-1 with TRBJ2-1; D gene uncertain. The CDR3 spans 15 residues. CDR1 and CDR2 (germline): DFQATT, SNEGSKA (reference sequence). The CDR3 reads CSARGAFTPYNEQFF. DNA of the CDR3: TGCAGTGCCAGAGGAGCGTTCACACCCTACAATGAGCAGTTCTTC.

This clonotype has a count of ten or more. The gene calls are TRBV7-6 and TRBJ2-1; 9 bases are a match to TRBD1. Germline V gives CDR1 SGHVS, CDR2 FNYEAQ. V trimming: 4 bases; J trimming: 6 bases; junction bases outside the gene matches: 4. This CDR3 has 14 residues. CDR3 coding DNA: TGTGCCAGCAGCTCACAGGGGGCCAGCAATGAGCAGTTCTTC. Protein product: CASSSQGASNEQFF.

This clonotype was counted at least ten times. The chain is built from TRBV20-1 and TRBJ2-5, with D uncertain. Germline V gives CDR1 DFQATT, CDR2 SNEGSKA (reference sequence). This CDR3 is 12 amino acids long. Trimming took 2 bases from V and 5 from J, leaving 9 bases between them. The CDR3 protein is CSARTLRETQYF. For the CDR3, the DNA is TGCAGTGCTAGAACCCTCCGTGAGACCCAGTACTTC.

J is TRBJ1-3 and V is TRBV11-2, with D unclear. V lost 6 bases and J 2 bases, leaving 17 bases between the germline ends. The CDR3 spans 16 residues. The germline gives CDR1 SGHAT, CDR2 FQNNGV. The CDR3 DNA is TGTGCCAGCAGAAAAAAGGGCCCTATAACTGGAAACACCATATATTTT. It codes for CASRKKGPITGNTIYF.

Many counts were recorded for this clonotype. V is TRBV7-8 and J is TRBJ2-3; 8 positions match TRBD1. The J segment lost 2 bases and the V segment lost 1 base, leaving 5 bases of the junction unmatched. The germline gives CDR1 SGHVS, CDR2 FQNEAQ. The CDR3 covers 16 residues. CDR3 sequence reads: CASSLVTGGSTDTQYF. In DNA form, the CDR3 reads TGTGCCAGCAGCTTAGTTACAGGGGGTTCCACAGATACGCAGTATTTT.

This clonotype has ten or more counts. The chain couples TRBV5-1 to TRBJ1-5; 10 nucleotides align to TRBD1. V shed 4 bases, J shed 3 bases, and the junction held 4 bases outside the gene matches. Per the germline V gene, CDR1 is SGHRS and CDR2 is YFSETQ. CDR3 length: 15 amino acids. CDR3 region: CASSPGQGNNQPQHF. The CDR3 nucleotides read TGCGCCAGCAGCCCGGGACAGGGGAACAATCAGCCCCAGCATTTT.

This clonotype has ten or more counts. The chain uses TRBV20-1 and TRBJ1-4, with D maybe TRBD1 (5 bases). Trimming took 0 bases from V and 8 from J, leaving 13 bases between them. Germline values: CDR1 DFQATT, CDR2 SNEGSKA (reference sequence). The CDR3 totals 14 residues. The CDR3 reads CSARDPRVGEKLFF. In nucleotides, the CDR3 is TGCAGTGCTAGAGATCCCAGGGTCGGAGAAAAACTGTTTTTT.

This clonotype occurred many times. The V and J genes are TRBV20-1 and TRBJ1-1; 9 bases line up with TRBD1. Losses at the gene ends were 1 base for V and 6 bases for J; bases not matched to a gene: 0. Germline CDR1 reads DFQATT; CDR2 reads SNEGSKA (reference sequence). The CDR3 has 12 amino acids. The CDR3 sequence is CSARGTGAEAFF. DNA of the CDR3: TGCAGTGCTAGAGGGACAGGGGCTGAAGCTTTCTTT.

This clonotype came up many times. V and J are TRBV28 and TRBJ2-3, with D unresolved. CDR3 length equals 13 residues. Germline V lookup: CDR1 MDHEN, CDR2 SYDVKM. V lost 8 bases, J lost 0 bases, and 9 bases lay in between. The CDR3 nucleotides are TGTGCCAGCCTTTCCACTAGCACAGATACGCAGTATTTT. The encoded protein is CASLSTSTDTQYF.

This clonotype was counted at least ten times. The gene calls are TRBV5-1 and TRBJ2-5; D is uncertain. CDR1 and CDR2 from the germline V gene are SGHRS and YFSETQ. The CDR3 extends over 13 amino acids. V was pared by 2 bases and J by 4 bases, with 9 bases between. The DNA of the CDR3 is TGCGCCAGCAGCTTTAACCTGGGAGAGACCCAGTACTTC. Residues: CASSFNLGETQYF.

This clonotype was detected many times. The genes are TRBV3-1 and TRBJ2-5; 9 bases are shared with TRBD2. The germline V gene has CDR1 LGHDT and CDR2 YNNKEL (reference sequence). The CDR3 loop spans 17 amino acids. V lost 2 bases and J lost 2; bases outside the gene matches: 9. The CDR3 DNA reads TGTGCCAGCAGCCAACGGCGGCTAGCGGGGAAACAAGAGACCCAGTACTTC. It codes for CASSQRRLAGKQETQYF.

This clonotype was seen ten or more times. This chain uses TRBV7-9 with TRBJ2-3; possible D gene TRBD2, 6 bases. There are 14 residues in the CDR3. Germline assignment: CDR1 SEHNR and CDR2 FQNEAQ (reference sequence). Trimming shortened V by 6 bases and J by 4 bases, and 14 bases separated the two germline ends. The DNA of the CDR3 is TGTGCCAGCAGACCCGTATCTAGCGCAGATACGCAGTATTTT. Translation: CASRPVSSADTQYF. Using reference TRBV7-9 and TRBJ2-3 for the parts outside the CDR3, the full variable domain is DTGVSQNPRHKITKRGQNVTFRCDPISEHNRLYWYRQTLGQGPEFLTYFQNEAQLEKSRLLSDRFSAERPKGSFSTLEIQRTEQGDSAMYLCASRPVSSADTQYFGPGTRLTVL.

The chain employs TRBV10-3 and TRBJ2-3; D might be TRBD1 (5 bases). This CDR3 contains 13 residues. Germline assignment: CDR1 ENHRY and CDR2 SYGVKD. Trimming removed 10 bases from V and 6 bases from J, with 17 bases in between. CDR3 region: CATLANKGDTQYF. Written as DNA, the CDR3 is TGTGCCACCCTGGCAAACAAGGGGGATACGCAGTATTTT.

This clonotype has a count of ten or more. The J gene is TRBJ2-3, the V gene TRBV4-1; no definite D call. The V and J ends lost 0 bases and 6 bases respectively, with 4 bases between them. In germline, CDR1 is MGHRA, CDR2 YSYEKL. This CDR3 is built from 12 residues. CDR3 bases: TGCGCCAGCAGCCAAGAGTTGGATACGCAGTATTTT. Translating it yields CASSQELDTQYF.

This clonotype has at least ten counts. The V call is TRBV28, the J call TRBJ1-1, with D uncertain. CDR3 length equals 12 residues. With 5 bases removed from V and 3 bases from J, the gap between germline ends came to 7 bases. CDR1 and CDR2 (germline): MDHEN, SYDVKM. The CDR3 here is CASSTPDTEAFF. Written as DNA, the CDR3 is TGTGCCAGCAGTACCCCGGACACTGAAGCTTTCTTT.

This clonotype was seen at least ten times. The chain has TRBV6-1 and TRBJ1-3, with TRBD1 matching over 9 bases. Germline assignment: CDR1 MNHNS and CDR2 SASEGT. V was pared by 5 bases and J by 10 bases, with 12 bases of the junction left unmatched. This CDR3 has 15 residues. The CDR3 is CASSLTGTGSGTIYF. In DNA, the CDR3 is TGTGCCAGCAGTCTCACCGGGACAGGGTCGGGGACCATATATTTT.

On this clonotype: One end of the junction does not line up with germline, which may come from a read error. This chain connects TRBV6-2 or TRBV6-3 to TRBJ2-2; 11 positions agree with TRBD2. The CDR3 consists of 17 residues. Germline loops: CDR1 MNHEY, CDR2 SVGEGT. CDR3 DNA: TGTGCCAGCAGGCGGGCCGGGACTAGCGGTCCAATCGGGGAGTTGTTTTTT. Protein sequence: CASRRAGTSGPIGELFF.

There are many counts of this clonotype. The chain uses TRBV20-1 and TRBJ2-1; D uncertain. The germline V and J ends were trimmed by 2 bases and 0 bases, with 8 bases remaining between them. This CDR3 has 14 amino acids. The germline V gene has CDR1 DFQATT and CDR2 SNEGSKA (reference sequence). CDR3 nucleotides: TGCAGTGCTAGAAAGGTCAGCTCCTACAATGAGCAGTTCTTC. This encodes CSARKVSSYNEQFF.

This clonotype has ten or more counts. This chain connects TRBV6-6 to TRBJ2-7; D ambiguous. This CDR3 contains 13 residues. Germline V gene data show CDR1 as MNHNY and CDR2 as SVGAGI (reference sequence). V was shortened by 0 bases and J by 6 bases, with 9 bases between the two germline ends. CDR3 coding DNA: TGTGCCAGCAGTTACTCGAGGCAGATCGAGCAGTACGTC. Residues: CASSYSRQIEQYV.

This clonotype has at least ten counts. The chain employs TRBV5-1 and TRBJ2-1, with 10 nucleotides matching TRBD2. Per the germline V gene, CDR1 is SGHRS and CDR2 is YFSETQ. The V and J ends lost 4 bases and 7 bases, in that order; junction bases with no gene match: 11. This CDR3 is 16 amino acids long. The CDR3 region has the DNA TGCGCCAGCAGCGGACGGCAAACTAGCGGGGCAAATGAGCAGTTCTTC. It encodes CASSGRQTSGANEQFF.

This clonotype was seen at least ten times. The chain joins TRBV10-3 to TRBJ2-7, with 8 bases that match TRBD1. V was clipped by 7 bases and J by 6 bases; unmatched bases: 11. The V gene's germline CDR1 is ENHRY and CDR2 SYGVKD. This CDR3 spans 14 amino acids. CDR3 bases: TGTGCCATCACCGAGGACAGGGATGTTGCCGAGCAGTACTTC. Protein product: CAITEDRDVAEQYF.

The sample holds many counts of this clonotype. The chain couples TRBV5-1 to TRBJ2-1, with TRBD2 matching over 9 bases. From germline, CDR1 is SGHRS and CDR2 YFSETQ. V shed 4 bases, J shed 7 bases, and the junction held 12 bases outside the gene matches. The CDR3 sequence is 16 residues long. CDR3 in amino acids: CASSQRTSDLGNEQFF. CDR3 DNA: TGCGCCAGCAGCCAACGGACTAGCGACCTGGGTAATGAGCAGTTCTTC.

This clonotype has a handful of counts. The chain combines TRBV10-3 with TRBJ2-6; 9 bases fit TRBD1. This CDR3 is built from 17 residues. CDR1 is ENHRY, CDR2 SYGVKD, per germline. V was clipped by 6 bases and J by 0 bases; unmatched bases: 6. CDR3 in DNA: TGTGCCATCAGGCGGACAGGGGAACGCTCTGGGGCCAACGTCCTGACTTTC. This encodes CAIRRTGERSGANVLTF.

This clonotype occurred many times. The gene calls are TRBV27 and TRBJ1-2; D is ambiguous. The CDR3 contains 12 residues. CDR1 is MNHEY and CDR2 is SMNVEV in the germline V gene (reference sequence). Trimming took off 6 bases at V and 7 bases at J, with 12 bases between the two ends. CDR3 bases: TGTGCCAGCAGCCGTAGTGGAGGTGGCTACACCTTC. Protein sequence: CASSRSGGGYTF.